This T cell receptor beta chain is from a study of T cell repertoires in cytomegalovirus infection. Background on the study: Recently identified HLA-C-restricted CMV epitopes were among the peptides used. Public TCR beta signatures provided an indication of both CMV infection and a matching HLA type. The study, taken as a whole, reports: Summed frequency of shared TCR beta families picked out CMV carriers who also had the relevant HLA. The ex vivo response was dominated by HLA-C-restricted CMV-specific TCR beta clonotypes.

Comment on this clonotype: The target antigen is unknown.

V shed 4 bases, J shed 4 bases, and the junction held 5 bases outside the gene matches. The CDR3 runs 15 residues. Germline-derived CDR1 and CDR2 are DFQATT and SNEGSKA (reference sequence). TCRdb reprocessed the reads via MiXCR and lists one record per CDR3 protein. Seen here are 550,000 to 700,000 distinct CDR3 sequences, about 39% observed once, and the top ten hold over 45%. The gene calls are TRBV20-1 and TRBJ2-1, with TRBD2 matching over 12 bases. The sequence derives from a human donor in good health (CMV status not recorded). Some clones in this sample may be carry-over from other donors' samples. The sample consisted of cultured PBMCs, taken from culture after CMV antigen stimulation. The CDR3 DNA sequence: TGCAGTGCTAAGACGACTAGCGGGGGATACAATGAGCAGTTCTTC. Its translation is CSAKTTSGGYNEQFF.